These 23 T cell receptor beta chains originate from one sample sequenced in a study of T cells in localized non-small cell lung cancer. Using immunoSEQ multiplex PCR, the repertoire was profiled, and TCRdb retains in-frame clones only, with some absent. The sample holds thousands of clones, roughly three fifths seen once. The sample in question was lymph node tissue, obtained before any cancer treatment. These receptor sequences come from a male donor at least 60 years old with stage I squamous cell lung carcinoma.

CDR3 sequence reads: CASSQVVSETQYF. In nucleotides, the CDR3 is TGCGCCAGCAGCCAAGTAGTTTCGGAGACCCAGTACTTC. The chain joins TRBV4-1 to TRBJ2-5; D is unresolved. The CDR3 has 13 residues. Per the germline V gene, CDR1 is MGHRA and CDR2 is YSYEKL. V lost 1 base and J 5 bases, leaving 8 bases between the germline ends.

This chain links TRBV28 with TRBJ2-3, with 8 bases fitting TRBD2. V shed 4 bases and J 2 bases; nucleotides not matched to a gene: 8. The CDR3 has 16 residues. Germline assignment: CDR1 MDHEN and CDR2 SYDVKM. CDR3 sequence: CASSSAGGASTDTQYF. CDR3 DNA: TGTGCCAGCAGTTCTGCGGGGGGCGCCTCCACAGATACGCAGTATTTT.

The chain uses TRBV19 and TRBJ2-6; no clear D gene. This CDR3 is 16 amino acids long. Germline V CDR1 and CDR2: LNHDA, SQIVND (reference sequence). The ends were cut back, 1 base at V and 0 bases at J, with 7 bases in the middle. CDR3 in amino acids: CASSIVSPSGANVLTF. The CDR3 DNA reads as TGTGCCAGTAGTATAGTTAGCCCCTCTGGGGCCAACGTCCTGACTTTC.

The V gene is TRBV19, the J gene TRBJ2-7; a possible D gene is TRBD2 (6 bases). Germline CDR1 LNHDA, CDR2 SQIVND (reference sequence). The CDR3 has 15 amino acids. Trimming removed 1 base from V and 2 bases from J, with 12 bases in between. For the CDR3, the DNA is TGTGCCAGTAGTATAGTTTTCGGGGGTCCCTACGAGCAGTACTTC. Translating it yields CASSIVFGGPYEQYF.

This chain links TRBV18 with TRBJ2-7; 8 bases map to TRBD2. The CDR3 runs 16 residues. Germline V CDR1 and CDR2: KGHSH, LQKENI. V lost 4 bases, J lost 3 bases, and 11 bases stayed unmatched. CDR3 sequence (DNA): TGTGCCAGCTCACTCCAATCGACTAGCGCGAACTACGAGCAGTACTTC. Protein: CASSLQSTSANYEQYF. The entire variable domain, with the rest obtained from reference TRBV18 and TRBJ2-7, is as follows: NAGVMQNPRHLVRRRGQEARLRCSPMKGHSHVYWYRQLPEEGLKFMVYLQKENIIDESGMPKERFSAEFPKEGPSILRIQQVVRGDSAAYFCASSLQSTSANYEQYFGPGTRLTVT.

The chain couples TRBV15 to TRBJ2-7; TRBD2 might be the D (5 bases). This CDR3 comprises 15 residues. Germline lookup yields CDR1 LNHNV and CDR2 YYDKDF (reference sequence). V lost 3 bases to trimming and J lost 0 bases, with 12 bases between them. Here the CDR3 reads CATSSGMTTSYEQYF. The CDR3 DNA reads TGTGCCACCAGCAGCGGGATGACAACCTCCTACGAGCAGTACTTC.

This clone was detected only a few times. V and J are TRBV5-1 and TRBJ1-1; the D gene is possibly TRBD1 (6 bases). Trimming stripped 2 bases from V and 0 bases from J, with 11 bases between. This CDR3 has 15 residues. Germline lookup yields CDR1 SGHRS and CDR2 YFSETQ. Here the CDR3 DNA reads TGCGCCAGCAGCTTACAGGGTCCCATGAACACTGAAGCTTTCTTT. Translated: CASSLQGPMNTEAFF.

There are a few counts of this clone. This CDR3 is CASSQRTSGYTGELFF. The DNA of the CDR3 is TGTGCCAGCAGCCAAAGGACTAGCGGATACACCGGGGAGCTGTTTTTT. V gene TRBV11-3 combines with J gene TRBJ2-2, with 10 bases identical to TRBD2. CDR1 is SGHNT, CDR2 YENEEA, per germline. With 5 bases clipped from V and 3 bases from J, the junction kept 6 bases outside the gene matches. CDR3 size: 16 residues.

This clone was detected only once. The chain joins TRBV14 to TRBJ2-5; D is uncertain. Trimming pared 1 base from V and 5 bases from J, leaving 11 bases between. CDR3 length: 14 residues. Germline-derived CDR1 and CDR2 are SGHDN and FVKESK. The chain's CDR3 is CASSQGLDRETQYF. The CDR3 region has the DNA TGTGCCAGCAGCCAAGGGCTCGATAGGGAGACCCAGTACTTC.

This clone was seen a few times. The rearrangement joins TRBV7-2 to TRBJ2-6; D is unclear. The CDR3 covers 13 residues. The V gene's germline CDR1 is SGHTA and CDR2 FQGNSA. V was trimmed by 0 bases and J by 3 bases, leaving 0 bases between them. CDR3 region: CASSLAGANVLTF. In DNA, the CDR3 is TGTGCCAGCAGCTTAGCTGGGGCCAACGTCCTGACTTTC.

The rearrangement joins TRBV28 to TRBJ2-7; the match to TRBD2 covers 12 bases. Germline values: CDR1 MDHEN, CDR2 SYDVKM. The CDR3 has 13 residues. The V segment lost 8 bases and the J segment 2 bases; nucleotides outside the gene matches: 1. The CDR3 coding sequence is TGTGCCAGCCGGACTAGCGGGGCCTACGAGCAGTACTTC. It encodes CASRTSGAYEQYF.

This clone was counted only a few times. The chain combines TRBV7-6 with TRBJ2-1; no clear D. Germline values: CDR1 SGHVS, CDR2 FNYEAQ. This CDR3 comprises 18 residues. Trimming removed 3 bases at V and 0 bases at J, with 18 bases between. CDR3 in DNA: TGTGCCAGCAGCTTCGCCCATTTAAGCACGAGCTCCTACAATGAGCAGTTCTTC. This encodes CASSFAHLSTSSYNEQFF.

CDR3 bases: TGTGCCACCAGCAGAGGTGGGCTAGGCTATGGCTACACCTTC. Protein sequence: CATSRGGLGYGYTF. J is TRBJ1-2 and V is TRBV15, with no clear D. The V end lost 1 base, the J end lost 4 bases, and 10 bases lay between the germline ends. The CDR3 spans 14 residues. Germline lookup yields CDR1 LNHNV and CDR2 YYDKDF (reference sequence). The variable domain in full, completed from reference TRBV15 and TRBJ1-2, reads DAMVIQNPRYQVTQFGKPVTLSCSQTLNHNVMYWYQQKSSQAPKLLFHYYDKDFNNEADTPDNFQSRRPNTSFCFLDIRSPGLGDTAMYLCATSRGGLGYGYTFGSGTRLTVV.

The V call is TRBV30, the J call TRBJ2-7; D ambiguous. Germline lookup yields CDR1 GTSNPN and CDR2 SVGIG (reference sequence). The CDR3 covers 15 residues. V was shortened by 3 bases and J by 0 bases, with 15 bases between the two germline ends. The CDR3 sequence is CAWSPGWGSSYEQYF. Here the CDR3 DNA reads TGTGCCTGGAGCCCCGGTTGGGGAAGCTCCTACGAGCAGTACTTC.

The chain carries TRBV28 and TRBJ1-2; 8 positions match TRBD1. The V gene's germline CDR1 is MDHEN and CDR2 SYDVKM. The CDR3 is made up of 14 amino acids. V shed 4 bases, J shed 8 bases, and the junction held 9 bases outside the gene matches. CDR3 sequence: CASSSTTTGVGYTF. CDR3 nucleotides: TGTGCCAGCAGTTCCACTACGACAGGGGTAGGCTACACCTTC.

This clone was found a few times. The rearrangement joins TRBV11-3 to TRBJ2-7; tentative D call: TRBD1 (6 bases). This CDR3 spans 15 amino acids. The V and J ends lost 3 bases and 0 bases respectively, with 12 bases between them. The germline CDR1 and CDR2 sequences are SGHNT and YENEEA. This chain's CDR3 is CASSFRDTLSYEQYF. CDR3 sequence (DNA): TGTGCCAGCAGCTTCCGGGACACCCTCTCCTACGAGCAGTACTTC.

This chain connects TRBV18 to TRBJ1-1, with TRBD1 matching 8 bases. CDR1 is KGHSH, CDR2 LQKENI, per germline. The ends lost 5 bases at V and 0 bases at J; junction bases unmatched: 5. This CDR3 is built from 15 residues. The DNA of the CDR3 is TGTGCCAGCTCAATAAGACAGGGGATGAACACTGAAGCTTTCTTT. Residues: CASSIRQGMNTEAFF.

The V gene is TRBV29-1, the J gene TRBJ2-1; D might be TRBD1 or TRBD2, each matching 5 bases. V lost 3 bases and J 5 bases, leaving 20 bases between the germline ends. Germline CDR1 and CDR2: SQVTM and ANQGSEA. The CDR3 length is 16 residues. The CDR3 nucleotides read TGCAGCGTTGAGGGGGAGCGGAGCCAACTACACAATGAGCAGTTCTTC. Translation gives CSVEGERSQLHNEQFF.

The chain employs TRBV28 and TRBJ2-1; 9 positions agree with TRBD1. Per the germline V gene, CDR1 is MDHEN and CDR2 is SYDVKM. This CDR3 has 13 amino acids. The V and J ends lost 9 bases and 4 bases, in that order; junction bases with no gene match: 4. This CDR3 reads CASGGQGYNEQFF. In nucleotides, the CDR3 is TGTGCCAGTGGGGGACAGGGATACAATGAGCAGTTCTTC.

This clone was counted only a few times. The rearrangement links TRBV9 to TRBJ1-1; D is perhaps TRBD1 (6 bases). The CDR3 runs to 15 residues. Trimming took 3 bases from V and 1 from J, leaving 13 bases between them. Germline V gene data show CDR1 as SGDLS and CDR2 as YYNGEE. The CDR3, as DNA: TGTGCCAGCAGCGACAACAGGGATAAGAACACTGAAGCTTTCTTT. Translated: CASSDNRDKNTEAFF.

This clone was counted a single time. The CDR3 DNA reads as TGTGCCAGCAGCCGGGGAACTGGGGCCAACGTCCTGACTTTC. Protein product: CASSRGTGANVLTF. The chain is built from TRBV14 and TRBJ2-6; unclear D gene. This CDR3 has 14 amino acids. Trimming left V 4 bases short and J 2 bases short, with 6 bases between. CDR1 and CDR2 (germline): SGHDN, FVKESK.

This clone was recorded once. The gene calls are TRBV19 and TRBJ2-1, with 14 positions matching TRBD2. With V trimmed by 10 bases and J by 9 bases, 8 bases remained unmatched. Germline lookup yields CDR1 LNHDA and CDR2 SQIVND (reference sequence). The CDR3 length is 14 residues. CDR3 in DNA: TGTGCCACGAGGACGGGACTAGCGGGAGTTGAGCAGTTCTTC. Protein sequence: CATRTGLAGVEQFF.

In this sample, this clone turned up a few times. CDR3 amino acids: CSVEGWTGELFF. The DNA for the CDR3 is TGCAGCGTTGAAGGGTGGACCGGGGAGCTGTTTTTT. This sequence joins TRBV29-1 and TRBJ2-2; no definite D call. Per germline, CDR1 SQVTM and CDR2 ANQGSEA. V was shortened by 1 base and J by 5 bases, with 5 bases between the two germline ends. The CDR3 extends over 12 amino acids.